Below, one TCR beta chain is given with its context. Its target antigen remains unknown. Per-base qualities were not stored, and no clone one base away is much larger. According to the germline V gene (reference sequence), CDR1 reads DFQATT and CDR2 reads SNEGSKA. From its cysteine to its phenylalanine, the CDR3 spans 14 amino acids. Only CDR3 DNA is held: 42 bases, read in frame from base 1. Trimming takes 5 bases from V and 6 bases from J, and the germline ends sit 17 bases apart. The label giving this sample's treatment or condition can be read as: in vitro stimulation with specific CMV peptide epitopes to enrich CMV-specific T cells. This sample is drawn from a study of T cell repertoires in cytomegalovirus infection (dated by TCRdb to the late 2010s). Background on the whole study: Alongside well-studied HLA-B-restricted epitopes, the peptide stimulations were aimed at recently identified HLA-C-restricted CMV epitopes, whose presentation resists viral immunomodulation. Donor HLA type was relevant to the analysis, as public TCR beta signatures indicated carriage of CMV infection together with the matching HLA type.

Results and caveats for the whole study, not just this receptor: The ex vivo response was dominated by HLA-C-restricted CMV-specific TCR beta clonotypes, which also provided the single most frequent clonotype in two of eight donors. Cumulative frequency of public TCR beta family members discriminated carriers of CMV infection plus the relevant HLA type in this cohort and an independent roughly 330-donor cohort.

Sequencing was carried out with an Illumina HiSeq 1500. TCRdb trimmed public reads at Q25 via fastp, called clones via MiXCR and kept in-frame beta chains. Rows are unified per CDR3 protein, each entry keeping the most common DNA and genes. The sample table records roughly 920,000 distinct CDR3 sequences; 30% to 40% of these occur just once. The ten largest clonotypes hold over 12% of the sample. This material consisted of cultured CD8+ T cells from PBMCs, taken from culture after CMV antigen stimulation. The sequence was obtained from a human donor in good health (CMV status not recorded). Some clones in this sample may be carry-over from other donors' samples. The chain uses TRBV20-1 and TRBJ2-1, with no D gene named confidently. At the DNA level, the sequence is TGCAGTGCTCAGACCCACTGGAAGTCCAATGAGCAGTTCTTC. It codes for CSAQTHWKSNEQFF.